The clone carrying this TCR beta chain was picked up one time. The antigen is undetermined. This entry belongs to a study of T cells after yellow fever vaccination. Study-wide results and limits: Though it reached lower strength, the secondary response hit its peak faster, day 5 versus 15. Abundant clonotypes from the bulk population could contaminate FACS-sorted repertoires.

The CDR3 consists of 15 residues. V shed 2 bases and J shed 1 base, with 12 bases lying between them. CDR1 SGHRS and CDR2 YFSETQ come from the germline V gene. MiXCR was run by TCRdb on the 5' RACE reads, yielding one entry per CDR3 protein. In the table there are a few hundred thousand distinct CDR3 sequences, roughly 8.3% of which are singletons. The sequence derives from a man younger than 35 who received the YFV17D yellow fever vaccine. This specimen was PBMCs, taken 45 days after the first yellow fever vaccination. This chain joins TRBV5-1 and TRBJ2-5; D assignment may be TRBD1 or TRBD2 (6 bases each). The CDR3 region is CASSFSGGFQETQYF. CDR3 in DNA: TGCGCCAGCAGCTTTTCCGGGGGCTTCCAAGAGACCCAGTACTTC.